Each of the 14 T cell receptor beta chains below was sequenced from the same sample in a study of technical replicates of blood from four donors. TCRdb's table, derived via immunoSEQ multiplex PCR, lists solely in-frame clones and lacks some. The sample consists of about 80,000 clones, 85% to 95% of them appearing once. Material for sequencing was T cells isolated from PBMCs. These TCRs come from a human donor in good health.

This chain uses TRBV20-1 with TRBJ1-2; D uncertain. Germline loops: CDR1 DFQATT, CDR2 SNEGSKA (reference sequence). The CDR3 spans 11 residues. Trimming pared 7 bases from V and 7 bases from J, leaving 13 bases between. Here the CDR3 reads CSVLEIPGYTF. As DNA, the CDR3 is TGCAGTGTTCTCGAGATTCCTGGCTACACCTTC.

The chain joins TRBV5-1 to TRBJ1-2, with D uncertain. Germline CDR1 reads SGHRS; CDR2 reads YFSETQ. V was cut by 8 bases and J by 9 bases, with 23 bases left in between. This CDR3 has 14 residues. CDR3 nucleotides: TGCGCCAGTAGACCACAAACACCCAGCGGGAGCTACACCTTC. The encoded protein is CASRPQTPSGSYTF.

This chain links TRBV29-1 with TRBJ2-4; TRBD2 matches 11 bases. This CDR3 comprises 14 residues. The trim removed 6 bases at V and 0 bases at J, leaving 1 base unmatched. Germline V gene lookup returns CDR1 SQVTM and CDR2 ANQGSEA. The CDR3: CSVLAGGAKNIQYF. CDR3 DNA: TGCAGCGTGCTAGCGGGAGGAGCCAAAAACATTCAGTACTTC.

This chain uses TRBV2 with TRBJ1-1; 8 nucleotides align to TRBD1. Germline loops: CDR1 SNHLY, CDR2 FYNNEI. The V segment lost 1 base and the J segment 1 base; nucleotides outside the gene matches: 2. This CDR3 contains 15 residues. CDR3 DNA sequence: TGTGCCAGCAGTGAAGGACAGGGGACGAACACTGAAGCTTTCTTT. Amino acids: CASSEGQGTNTEAFF.

The chain employs TRBV5-3 and TRBJ1-1, with D tentatively TRBD1 (5 bases). TRBV5-3 is an open reading frame whose function is uncertain. V lost 4 bases and J lost 3, with 13 bases in between. CDR3 size: 14 residues. CDR3 sequence: CARSPNQGYTEAFF. The CDR3 bases are TGTGCCAGAAGCCCGAACCAGGGATACACTGAAGCTTTCTTT.

This chain connects TRBV18 to TRBJ2-5; D is ambiguous. CDR1 KGHSH and CDR2 LQKENI come from the germline V gene. The CDR3 length is 14 residues. The V and J ends lost 3 bases and 1 base respectively, with 9 bases between them. DNA for the CDR3: TGTGCCAGCTCACCTAGCCAGACCCAAGAGACCCAGTACTTC. Translation gives CASSPSQTQETQYF.

The chain links TRBV10-1 to TRBJ2-3; 7 positions agree with TRBD1. Looked up from germline, CDR1 is WNHNN and CDR2 is SYGVQD (reference sequence). This CDR3 has 14 residues. The junction had 3 bases not matched to a gene; V was cut back by 6 bases and J by 0 bases. Here the CDR3 reads CASRQGFSTDTQYF. CDR3 in DNA: TGCGCCAGCAGACAGGGGTTTAGCACAGATACGCAGTATTTT.

The chain is built from TRBV4-2 and TRBJ2-1; D might be TRBD2 (6 bases). Germline assignment: CDR1 LGHNA and CDR2 YNFKEQ. The CDR3 is made up of 18 amino acids. The V gene lost 1 base and the J gene lost 0 bases, with 16 bases spanning the gap. CDR3 region: CASSQVLATISSYNEQFF. In nucleotides, the CDR3 is TGTGCCAGCAGCCAAGTCCTAGCGACAATTAGCTCCTACAATGAGCAGTTCTTC.

The chain employs TRBV27 and TRBJ1-3, with D perhaps matching TRBD1 (5 bases). The V end was cut by 5 bases, the J end by 0 bases, with 11 bases between. The germline V gene has CDR1 MNHEY and CDR2 SMNVEV (reference sequence). CDR3 length equals 15 residues. The CDR3 coding sequence is TGTGCCAGCAGTCCCTCGGGGGGCTCTGGAAACACCATATATTTT. Translating it yields CASSPSGGSGNTIYF.

This chain connects TRBV25-1 to TRBJ1-5; D ambiguous. Looked up from germline, CDR1 is MGHDK and CDR2 is SYGVNS. V lost 3 bases, J lost 1 base, and 4 bases lay in between. CDR3 size: 13 residues. DNA for the CDR3: TGTGCCAGCAGTGACAGGAGCAATCAGCCCCAGCATTTT. This gives the protein CASSDRSNQPQHF.

As for this clone: The same CDR3 is also encoded by other DNA sequences in this sample. The chain uses TRBV29-1 and TRBJ1-2; 7 bases line up with TRBD1. Germline V gives CDR1 SQVTM, CDR2 ANQGSEA. The length of the CDR3 is 12 residues. V shed 4 bases, J shed 4 bases, and the junction held 3 bases outside the gene matches. CDR3 region: CSVADRTYGYTF. The DNA of the CDR3 is TGCAGCGTTGCGGACAGGACCTATGGCTACACCTTC. Full variable domain (remainder filled in from reference TRBV29-1 and TRBJ1-2): SAVISQKPSRDICQRGTSLTIQCQVDSQVTMMFWYRQQPGQSLTLIATANQGSEATYESGFVIDKFPISRPNLTFSTLTVSNMSPEDSSIYLCSVADRTYGYTFGSGTRLTVV.

With regard to this clone: A junction end diverges from the germline sequence, so it may reflect a read error. The chain has TRBV10-1 and TRBJ1-1; 8 positions match TRBD1. The CDR3 totals 15 residues. Germline lookup yields CDR1 WNHNN and CDR2 SYGVQD (reference sequence). For the CDR3, the DNA is TGCGCCAGCAGTCAGTCTGGGACAGGTTTAATTGAAGCTTTCTTT. Protein: CASSQSGTGLIEAFF.

The V call is TRBV14, the J call TRBJ2-6; weak D call: TRBD2 (6 bases). This CDR3 has 20 residues. Germline-derived CDR1 and CDR2 are SGHDN and FVKESK. Trimming left V 0 bases short and J 0 bases short, with 18 bases between. CDR3 DNA sequence: TGTGCCAGCAGCCAAGATTTCCCCGCCAGACTAGTCTCTGGGGCCAACGTCCTGACTTTC. It translates to CASSQDFPARLVSGANVLTF.

The V gene is TRBV6-5, the J gene TRBJ2-7; 7 bases align to TRBD1. Trimming removed 4 bases from V and 3 bases from J; junction bases left unmatched: 6. The CDR3 has 14 residues. Germline assignment: CDR1 MNHEY and CDR2 SVGAGI. The CDR3 region is CASSSPRTGYEQYF. CDR3 DNA sequence: TGTGCCAGCAGTTCTCCTCGGACAGGCTACGAGCAGTACTTC.